Following are 13 T cell receptor beta chains from one sample sequenced in a study of lymphopenia after photon versus proton radiotherapy. Assay: immunoSEQ multiplex PCR; the TCRdb copy retains only in-frame clones and omits some. The sample holds about 70,000 clones; under 95% are singletons and the top ten take over 2%. This material consisted of peripheral blood, taken from a patient treated with photon-based radiotherapy. The receptors here all came from a woman aged 40 to 50 with cholangiocarcinoma.

The chain recombines TRBV11-2 with TRBJ1-2; a possible D gene is TRBD1 (5 bases). The CDR3 spans 16 residues. Per the germline V gene, CDR1 is SGHAT and CDR2 is FQNNGV. V was clipped by 5 bases and J by 4 bases, with 20 bases between them. The CDR3 region has the DNA TGTGCCAGCAGCCCGCTGGGTAGGGGCTTTCCCTATGGCTACACCTTC. Its protein is CASSPLGRGFPYGYTF.

The chain carries TRBV18 and TRBJ2-7; D might be TRBD1 (5 bases). CDR1 and CDR2 (germline): KGHSH, LQKENI. The CDR3 spans 13 residues. The V and J ends lost 4 bases and 3 bases respectively, with 10 bases between them. The CDR3 loop reads CASSLDTNYEQYF. The DNA of the CDR3 is TGTGCCAGCTCACTGGACACAAACTACGAGCAGTACTTC.

The chain employs TRBV13 and TRBJ1-2; D unclear. There are 13 residues in the CDR3. V lost 0 bases and J 4 bases, leaving 6 bases between the germline ends. The germline V gene encodes CDR1 PRHDT and CDR2 FYEKMQ (reference sequence). The DNA of the CDR3 is TGTGCCAGCAGCTTAGGAGGATTCTATGGCTACACCTTC. It specifies CASSLGGFYGYTF.

The chain uses TRBV28 and TRBJ2-7, with TRBD1 matching 11 bases. Germline V gene data show CDR1 as MDHEN and CDR2 as SYDVKM. The ends lost 6 bases at V and 3 bases at J; junction bases unmatched: 4. The CDR3 runs 14 residues. CDR3 nucleotides: TGTGCCAGCAGCCTGGACAGGGGGCTCTACGAGCAGTACTTC. Protein product: CASSLDRGLYEQYF.

The chain combines TRBV6-4 with TRBJ2-1; possibly TRBD2 for D (7 bases). Germline assignment: CDR1 MRHNA and CDR2 SNTAGT. The CDR3 extends over 13 amino acids. Trimming shortened V by 8 bases and J by 0 bases, and 8 bases separated the two germline ends. DNA of the CDR3: TGTGCCAGCGGGGGGGCCTCCTACAATGAGCAGTTCTTC. It yields the protein CASGGASYNEQFF.

The genes are TRBV18 and TRBJ1-5; a possible D gene is TRBD1 (6 bases). This CDR3 spans 14 amino acids. CDR1 and CDR2 from the germline V gene are KGHSH and LQKENI. V lost 2 bases and J lost 5, with 10 bases in between. As DNA, the CDR3 is TGTGCCAGCTCACCAGGGGGCGAGGATCAGCCCCAGCATTTT. Translation: CASSPGGEDQPQHF. The full variable domain, completed using reference TRBV18 and TRBJ1-5, is NAGVMQNPRHLVRRRGQEARLRCSPMKGHSHVYWYRQLPEEGLKFMVYLQKENIIDESGMPKERFSAEFPKEGPSILRIQQVVRGDSAAYFCASSPGGEDQPQHFGDGTRLSIL.

This clone was seen a single time. The chain couples TRBV7-8 to TRBJ1-4, with a tentative D call TRBD1 (5 bases). The CDR3 totals 13 residues. The germline CDR1 and CDR2 sequences are SGHVS and FQNEAQ. Deletions cut 5 bases from V and 3 bases from J, with 7 bases between. The chain's CDR3 is CASSTGPNEKLFF. The DNA of the CDR3 is TGTGCCAGCAGCACGGGGCCTAATGAAAAACTGTTTTTT.

This clone was observed a single time. V gene TRBV5-4 combines with J gene TRBJ2-2, with 11 bases that match TRBD2. Per the germline V gene, CDR1 is SGHNT and CDR2 is YYREEE (reference sequence). V lost 3 bases and J lost 4; bases outside the gene matches: 5. This CDR3 is built from 16 residues. As DNA, the CDR3 is TGTGCCAGCAGCTCTAGGACTAGCGGGTTCACCGGGGAGCTGTTTTTT. It yields the protein CASSSRTSGFTGELFF.

In its sample, this clone was seen a few times. The rearrangement uses TRBV6-5 and TRBJ2-7, with D hard to call. V lost 2 bases and J 2 bases, leaving 7 bases between the germline ends. The CDR3 covers 13 residues. Germline assignment: CDR1 MNHEY and CDR2 SVGAGI. The DNA of the CDR3 is TGTGCCAGCAGTTACGGAAAAACCTACGAGCAGTACTTC. It yields the protein CASSYGKTYEQYF.

Points on this clone: Other DNA sequences in this specimen translate into the identical CDR3. The chain has TRBV28 and TRBJ1-2; D is unclear. The CDR3 sequence is 12 residues long. CDR1 is MDHEN and CDR2 is SYDVKM in the germline V gene. Trimming took off 3 bases at V and 2 bases at J, with 4 bases between the two ends. The CDR3 loop reads CASSFLNYGYTF. CDR3 nucleotides: TGTGCCAGCAGTTTCCTAAACTATGGCTACACCTTC.

CDR3 protein: CASRGQAWITEAFF. CDR3 coding DNA: TGTGCCAGTAGAGGTCAGGCCTGGATCACTGAAGCTTTCTTT. The chain is built from TRBV19 and TRBJ1-1; D remains unclear. The CDR3 runs to 14 residues. Trimming removed 6 bases at V and 4 bases at J, with 15 bases between. CDR1 is LNHDA, CDR2 SQIVND, per germline (reference sequence). Together with reference TRBV19 and TRBJ1-1, the CDR3 gives the full variable domain: DGGITQSPKYLFRKEGQNVTLSCEQNLNHDAMYWYRQDPGQGLRLIYYSQIVNDFQKGDIAEGYSVSREKKESFPLTVTSAQKNPTAFYLCASRGQAWITEAFFGQGTRLTVV.

V is TRBV5-1 and J is TRBJ1-1; D gene uncertain. Germline CDR1 reads SGHRS; CDR2 reads YFSETQ. Trimming stripped 5 bases from V and 0 bases from J, with 14 bases between. CDR3 length equals 15 residues. The CDR3, as DNA: TGCGCCAGCAGTTCTGTAGGGATCATGAACACTGAAGCTTTCTTT. Translated: CASSSVGIMNTEAFF.

The V gene is TRBV5-1, the J gene TRBJ1-2, with D hard to call. The CDR3 length is 17 residues. The germline V gene encodes CDR1 SGHRS and CDR2 YFSETQ. The V gene lost 0 bases and the J gene lost 4 bases, with 19 bases spanning the gap. DNA for the CDR3: TGCGCCAGCAGCTTGGGGCATGGGGTGGGAATCAGCTATGGCTACACCTTC. It codes for CASSLGHGVGISYGYTF.